Presented here are 5 T cell receptor beta chains from one specimen sequenced in a study of blood T cells in healthy people across ages (dated by TCRdb to 2014 to 2015). Library preparation was by 5' RACE. The instrument given in TCRdb is Illumina HiSeq 2500. A second PCR of 7 to 11 cycles was run with a J-beta primer mix and a sample-barcoded 5' primer. TCRdb reprocessing: public reads trimmed at Q25 with fastp, clones called with MiXCR, in-frame beta chains kept. Duplicate CDR3 protein sequences are folded into a single record with the most common DNA and genes. Within this sample are roughly 650,000 distinct CDR3 sequences, with less than 40% of them counted one time only. The ten largest clones add up to 15% of the sample. The sequenced sample consisted of blood. The receptors here all came from a woman older than 75 in good health. Donor details come from another sample of the same person, matched by shared clones.

The chain joins TRBV2 to TRBJ2-2, with 11 bases that match TRBD1. CDR3 length: 13 residues. Germline lookup yields CDR1 SNHLY and CDR2 FYNNEI. The ends lost 9 bases at V and 7 bases at J; junction bases unmatched: 4. The CDR3 DNA sequence: TGTGCCAGGGACAGGGGGCTCGGCGGGGAGCTGTTTTTT. Its protein product is CARDRGLGGELFF.

Note on this clonotype: A read error may be the cause here, since a much bigger clone is one base away. V is TRBV5-1 and J is TRBJ2-6, with 10 nucleotides matching TRBD1. CDR3 size: 17 residues. The germline CDR1 and CDR2 sequences are SGHRS and YFSETQ. CDR3 residues: CASSVTGGSSGANVRTF. The CDR3 region has the DNA TGCGCCAGCAGCGTGACAGGGGGCAGCTCTGGGGCCAACGTCCGGACTTTC.

This clonotype occurred a few times. The gene calls are TRBV20-1 and TRBJ2-5; perhaps TRBD1 as D (6 bases). The CDR3 is made up of 15 amino acids. Deletions cut 6 bases from V and 2 bases from J, with 19 bases between. CDR1 is DFQATT, CDR2 SNEGSKA, per germline (reference sequence). Here the CDR3 DNA reads TGCAGTGCCCCAACGGCACAGGGTTGGCAAGAGACCCAGTACTTC. As protein: CSAPTAQGWQETQYF.

This clonotype showed up many times. The chain links TRBV20-1 to TRBJ1-1; 7 bases fit TRBD1. Germline V gene data show CDR1 as DFQATT and CDR2 as SNEGSKA (reference sequence). The V and J ends lost 0 bases and 1 base, in that order; junction bases with no gene match: 5. CDR3 length equals 15 residues. The CDR3 sequence: CSARDRGRGNTEAFF. The CDR3 DNA sequence: TGCAGTGCTAGAGACAGGGGGAGGGGGAACACTGAAGCTTTCTTT.

The chain recombines TRBV5-1 with TRBJ2-1; 7 bases align to TRBD2. The CDR3 is 14 residues long. The V gene's germline CDR1 is SGHRS and CDR2 YFSETQ. After removal of 0 bases from V and 9 bases from J, the junction contained 6 bases not matched to a gene. CDR3 sequence reads: CASSLANGEGEQFF. DNA for the CDR3: TGCGCCAGCAGCTTGGCCAACGGGGAGGGTGAGCAGTTCTTC.